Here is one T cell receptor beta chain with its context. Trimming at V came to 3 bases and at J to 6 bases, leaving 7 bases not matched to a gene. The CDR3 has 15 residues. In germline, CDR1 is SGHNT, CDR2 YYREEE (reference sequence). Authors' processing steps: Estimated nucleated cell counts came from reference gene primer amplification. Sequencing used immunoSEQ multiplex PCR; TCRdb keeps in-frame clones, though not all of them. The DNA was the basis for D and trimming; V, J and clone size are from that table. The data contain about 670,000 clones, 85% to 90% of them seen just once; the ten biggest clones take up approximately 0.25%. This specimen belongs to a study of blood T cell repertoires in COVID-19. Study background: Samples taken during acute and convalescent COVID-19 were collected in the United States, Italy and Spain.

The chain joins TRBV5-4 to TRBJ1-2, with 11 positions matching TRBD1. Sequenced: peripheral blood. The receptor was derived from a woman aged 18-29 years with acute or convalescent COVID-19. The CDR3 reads CASSSPGQGVDGYTF. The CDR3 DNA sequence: TGTGCCAGCAGCTCACCGGGACAGGGGGTCGATGGCTACACCTTC.